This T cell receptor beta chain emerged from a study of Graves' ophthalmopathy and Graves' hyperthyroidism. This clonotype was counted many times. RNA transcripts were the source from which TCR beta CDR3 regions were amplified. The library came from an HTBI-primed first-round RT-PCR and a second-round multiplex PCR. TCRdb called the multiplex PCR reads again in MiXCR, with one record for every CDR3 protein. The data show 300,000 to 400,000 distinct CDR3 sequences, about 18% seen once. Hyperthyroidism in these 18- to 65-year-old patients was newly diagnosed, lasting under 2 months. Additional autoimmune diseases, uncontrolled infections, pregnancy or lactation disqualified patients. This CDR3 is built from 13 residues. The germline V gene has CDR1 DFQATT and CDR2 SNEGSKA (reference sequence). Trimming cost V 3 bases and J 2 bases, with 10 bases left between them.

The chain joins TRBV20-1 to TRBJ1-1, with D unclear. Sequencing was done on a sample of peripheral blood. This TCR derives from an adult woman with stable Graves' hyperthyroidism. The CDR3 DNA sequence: TGCAGTGCTAGTAAACAGCCTAACACTGAAGCTTTCTTT. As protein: CSASKQPNTEAFF.